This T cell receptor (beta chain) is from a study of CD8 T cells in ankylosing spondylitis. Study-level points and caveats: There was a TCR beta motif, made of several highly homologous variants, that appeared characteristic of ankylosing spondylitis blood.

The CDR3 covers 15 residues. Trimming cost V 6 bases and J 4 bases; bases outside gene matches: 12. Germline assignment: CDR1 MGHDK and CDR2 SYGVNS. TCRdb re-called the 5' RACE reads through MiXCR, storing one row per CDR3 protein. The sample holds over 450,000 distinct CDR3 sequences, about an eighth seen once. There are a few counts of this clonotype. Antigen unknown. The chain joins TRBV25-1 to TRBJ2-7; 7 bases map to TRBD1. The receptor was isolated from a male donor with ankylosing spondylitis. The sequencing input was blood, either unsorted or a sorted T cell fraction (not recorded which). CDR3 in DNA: TGTGCCAGCAGAAAGGCTCGGGACAGATATTACGAGCAGTACGTC. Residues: CASRKARDRYYEQYV.